The T cell receptor beta chain under discussion was sequenced for a study of OX40 agonist ivuxolimab in advanced cancers. Whole-study findings and limits: Antigen specificity remained undetermined for the expanded peripheral T cells. Some of the lowest clonal expansion was seen in partial responders at 0.1-3.0 mg/kg.

Comments on this clone: The target antigen is unknown.

TCRdb's copy holds only in-frame clones and misses some; the assay was immunoSEQ multiplex PCR. The table records some 64,000 clones, roughly nine tenths of them present only once. V lost 0 bases and J 3 bases, leaving 12 bases between the germline ends. This CDR3 has 15 residues. Blood sampling took place at baseline, cycle 4 day 1, and cycle 7 day 1. The material sequenced was CD4+ or CD8+ T cells sorted from blood, taken in a trial of the OX40 agonist ivuxolimab. The receptor was derived from an adult with an advanced solid tumor such as melanoma, head and neck, liver or kidney cancer. The gene calls are TRBV23-1 and TRBJ2-7; D unresolved. TRBV23-1 is recorded as an ORF, its role being uncertain. The CDR3 reads CASSQSRAPLYEQYF. The CDR3 nucleotides are TGCGCCAGCAGTCAATCAAGAGCTCCTCTCTACGAGCAGTACTTC.